The present TCR beta chain was sequenced within a study of cytomegalovirus exposure and HLA in healthy donors. Findings and limits, study-wide: Rare TCR sequences dominated, though some public TCRs recurred in many donors. It was confirmed in vitro that three of the CMV-associated chains were specific for CMV antigens. Researchers catalogued 164 TCR beta chains as cytomegalovirus-associated.

Germline CDR1 and CDR2: SQVTM and ANQGSEA. After removal of 5 bases from V and 5 bases from J, the junction contained 9 bases not matched to a gene. The length of the CDR3 is 14 residues. Assay used: immunoSEQ multiplex PCR; TCRdb lists only in-frame clones, some missing. The sample consists of 150,000 to 200,000 clones, roughly 90% of them appearing once. This clone was observed a few times. The target antigen is unknown. This chain joins TRBV29-1 and TRBJ2-5, with TRBD2 matching 9 bases. This receptor was obtained from a woman aged 18-29 years in good health and CMV-seropositive. Source material: PBMCs. This CDR3 reads CSVIAGAGSETQYF. The CDR3 DNA follows: TGCAGCGTTATAGCGGGGGCCGGTTCCGAGACCCAGTACTTC.